This T cell receptor (beta chain) was obtained from a study of CD8+CD57+ T cells in acquired aplastic anemia (dated by TCRdb to the late 2010s). In terms of the full investigation: DNA extracted from sorted CD4+ and CD8+ cells had a mean of 3.2 ug, with a range of roughly 0.19 to 27.4 ug. A CD8+CD57+ expansion meant a frequency higher than the mean frequency seen in healthy subjects. Study-wide findings and limitations: Around 27 CD8+ CDR3 sequences were found to be shared between patients and controls, but these sequences appeared to be highly expressed in patients and within the immunodominant clones of the patients. Patients and healthy controls showed no significant difference in CD8+ Simpson's diversity (P=0.060).

Genomic DNA served as template for TCR beta VDJ combination and CDR3 sequence profiling. An Illumina HiSeq 2000 was used for TCR repertoire sequencing. The paper's processing steps were these. Repertoire assessment relied on Simpson's diversity index, CDR3 size and DJ length profiles, and TRBV/TRBJ rearrangement plots. The most abundant DNA sequence in the deep sequencing data was defined as the immunodominant clone. CDR3 amino acid sequences were screened for sharing across subjects and were compared with published repertoires and the VDJdb database. TCRdb's own reprocessing of the public reads used fastp at Q25 and MiXCR and kept productive beta chains. CDR3 protein duplicates are merged, each entry listing the most common genes and DNA. TCRdb's processing, not the study's, gives the V and J calls here. The sample table lists 180,000 or so distinct CDR3 sequences, around 60% of them with a count of one. The top ten clonotypes cover about 42% of the sample.

Expansion of CD8+CD57+ cells had been shown by flow cytometry in the patients chosen for sequencing. Every patient had a diagnosis of severe acquired aplastic anemia based on International Study of Aplastic Anemia and Agranulocytosis and Camitta criteria. At the time blood was sampled, none of the patients had received any therapy. In the study, sorted CD4+ and CD8+ blood T cells from patients with severe aplastic anemia and from healthy subjects underwent deep sequencing of TCR repertoires. In the USA, patient enrollment took place under clinicaltrials.gov protocols 00001620, 01623167, 00001397, 00071045, 00081523 and 00961064. Ficoll-Paque density gradient centrifugation was used to isolate peripheral blood mononuclear cells. Before DNA extraction, CD4+ and CD8+ T cells were sorted by FACS or by magnetic beads. Remarks on this clonotype: Its antigen is still unknown. Base quality data are lacking; no much larger clone is found one base away.

Sequencing was done on a sample of sorted CD4+, CD8+, or CD8+CD57+ T cells (not recorded which) from PBMCs. The TCR sequence derives from a human donor with aplastic anemia.

The DNA sequence is as follows: TGTGCCAGTAGTATCATGGGTCGTTCTTACGGGAATGAGCAGTTCTTC. It translates as CASSIMGRSYGNEQFF. Recombination linked TRBV19 to TRBJ2-7, with the D gene too uncertain to name. The DNA end is more similar to TRBJ2-1, so the J call may be wrong. The CDR3 measures 16 amino acids from cysteine to phenylalanine. The sequence is cut down to CDR3 DNA, 48 bases in frame from base 1. Via the germline V gene (reference sequence), CDR1 is LNHDA and CDR2 SQIVND.